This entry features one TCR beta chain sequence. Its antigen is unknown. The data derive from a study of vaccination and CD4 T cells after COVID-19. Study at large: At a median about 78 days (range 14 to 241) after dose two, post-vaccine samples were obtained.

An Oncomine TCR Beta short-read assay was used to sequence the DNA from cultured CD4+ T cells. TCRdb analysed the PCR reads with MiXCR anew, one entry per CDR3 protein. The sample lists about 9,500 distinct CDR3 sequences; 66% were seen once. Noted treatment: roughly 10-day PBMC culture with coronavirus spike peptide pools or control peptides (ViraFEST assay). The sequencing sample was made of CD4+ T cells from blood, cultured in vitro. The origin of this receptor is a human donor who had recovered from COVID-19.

Written as DNA, the CDR3 is TGTGCCAGCAGCTTAGGACAGTATAGCAATCAGCCCCAGCATTTT. Protein: CASSLGQYSNQPQHF. The chain is built from TRBV7-9 and TRBJ1-5; TRBD1 is a possible D gene (5 bases). The CDR3 has 15 amino acids. The ends were cut back, 1 base at V and 0 bases at J, with 7 bases in the middle. From germline, CDR1 is SEHNR and CDR2 FQNEAQ (reference sequence).